A single T cell receptor beta chain is shown here with its context. Its target is not known. The sample originates from a study of cytomegalovirus exposure and HLA in healthy donors. Study at large: Among about 179 million T cells, an earlier analysis found roughly 120 million unique TCR beta sequences. As released early, the data held about 85 million unique TCRs from HLA-typed donors.

With 60 Vbeta and 13 Jbeta primers, the PCR was carried out. Only in-frame clones appear in the TCRdb table, and some are missing; sequencing was by immunoSEQ multiplex PCR. Found here are 150,000 to 200,000 clones, around 80% of them singletons; the top ten hold around 6.6%. Study outcomes and limitations: Accurate prediction of most subjects' HLA-A and HLA-B alleles from TCR beta sequences was reported.

Trimming stripped 3 bases from V and 5 bases from J, with 12 bases between. The CDR3 spans 13 residues. The germline V gene encodes CDR1 SGDLS and CDR2 YYNGEE. This TCR was sampled from a male donor in good health and CMV-seropositive. This chain uses TRBV9 with TRBJ2-7; no definite D call. The sample consisted of PBMCs. CDR3 nucleotide sequence: TGTGCCAGCAGCGGGGCCCAGAGCCACGAGCAGTACTTC. This gives the protein CASSGAQSHEQYF. Based on the CDR3 plus reference TRBV9 and TRBJ2-7, the full variable domain is DSGVTQTPKHLITATGQRVTLRCSPRSGDLSVYWYQQSLDQGLQFLIQYYNGEERAKGNILERFSAQQFPDLHSELNLSSLELGDSALYFCASSGAQSHEQYFGPGTRLTVT.